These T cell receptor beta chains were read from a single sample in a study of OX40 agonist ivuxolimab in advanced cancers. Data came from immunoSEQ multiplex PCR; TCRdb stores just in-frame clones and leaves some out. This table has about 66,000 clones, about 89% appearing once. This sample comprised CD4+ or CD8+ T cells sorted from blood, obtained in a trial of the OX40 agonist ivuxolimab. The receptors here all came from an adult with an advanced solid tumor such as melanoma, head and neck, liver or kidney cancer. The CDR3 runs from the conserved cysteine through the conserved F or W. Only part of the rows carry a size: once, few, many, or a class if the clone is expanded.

cdr3_aa: CASSAHQGAWIQETQYF; v_call: TRBV9; j_call: TRBJ2-5; clone_size: NA
cdr3_aa: CASSQETSGRTDTQYF; v_call: TRBV4-2; j_call: TRBJ2-3; clone_size: NA
cdr3_aa: CASSIGTTSYNEQFF; v_call: TRBV19; j_call: TRBJ2-1; clone_size: once
cdr3_aa: CASSDLGYAGNTIYF; v_call: TRBV25-1; j_call: TRBJ1-3; clone_size: NA
cdr3_aa: CAISGGRAGGDNEQFF; v_call: TRBV10-3; j_call: TRBJ2-1; clone_size: NA
cdr3_aa: CASSRGENTEAFF; v_call: TRBV5-4; j_call: TRBJ1-1; clone_size: NA
cdr3_aa: CASSSVRSGFWAQYF; v_call: TRBV28; j_call: TRBJ2-5; clone_size: NA
cdr3_aa: CASSLVILAGVDEQFF; v_call: TRBV11-2; j_call: TRBJ2-1; clone_size: NA
cdr3_aa: CASSPDLAAEQYF; v_call: TRBV18; j_call: TRBJ2-7; clone_size: NA
cdr3_aa: CASSLGQGYNYGYTF; v_call: TRBV5-6; j_call: TRBJ1-2; clone_size: few
cdr3_aa: CASSRTGELFF; v_call: TRBV7-9; j_call: TRBJ2-2; clone_size: NA
cdr3_aa: CASSPPAGTRNTGELFF; v_call: TRBV18; j_call: TRBJ2-2; clone_size: NA
cdr3_aa: CASSLDRGHQGTQYF; v_call: TRBV11-2; j_call: TRBJ2-5; clone_size: NA
cdr3_aa: CASSLRAGGANVLTF; v_call: TRBV28; j_call: TRBJ2-6; clone_size: once
cdr3_aa: CASSYLGQGYTQYF; v_call: TRBV6-5; j_call: TRBJ2-3; clone_size: NA
cdr3_aa: CSVEVPGGGYTF; v_call: TRBV29-1; j_call: TRBJ1-2; clone_size: NA
cdr3_aa: CASRPTLRDTGELFF; v_call: TRBV6-6; j_call: TRBJ2-2; clone_size: NA
cdr3_aa: CASIPGNGETQYF; v_call: TRBV2; j_call: TRBJ2-5; clone_size: once
cdr3_aa: CASSRTSGRSYEQYF; v_call: TRBV6-1; j_call: TRBJ2-7; clone_size: few
cdr3_aa: CASSPSYGYTF; v_call: TRBV28; j_call: TRBJ1-2; clone_size: NA